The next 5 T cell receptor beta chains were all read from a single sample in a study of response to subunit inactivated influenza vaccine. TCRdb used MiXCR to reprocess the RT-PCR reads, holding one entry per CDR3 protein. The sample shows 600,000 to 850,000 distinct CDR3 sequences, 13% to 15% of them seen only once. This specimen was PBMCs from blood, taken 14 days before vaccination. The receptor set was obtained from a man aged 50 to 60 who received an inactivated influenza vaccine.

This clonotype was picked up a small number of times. The CDR3 region has the DNA TGCAGTGCCTCAGGTTCCGGCCTTAACTATGGCTACACCTTC. Translated: CSASGSGLNYGYTF. This chain connects TRBV20-1 to TRBJ1-2; D is unclear. From germline, CDR1 is DFQATT and CDR2 SNEGSKA (reference sequence). V dropped 6 bases and J dropped 1 base, with 15 bases sitting between them. CDR3 length: 14 amino acids.

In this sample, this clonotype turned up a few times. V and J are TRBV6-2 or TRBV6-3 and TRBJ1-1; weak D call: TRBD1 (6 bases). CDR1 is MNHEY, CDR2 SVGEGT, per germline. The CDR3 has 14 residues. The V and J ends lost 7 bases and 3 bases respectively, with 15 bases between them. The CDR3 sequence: CASTNWGLDTEAFF. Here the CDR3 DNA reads TGTGCCAGCACTAACTGGGGGCTCGACACTGAAGCTTTCTTT.

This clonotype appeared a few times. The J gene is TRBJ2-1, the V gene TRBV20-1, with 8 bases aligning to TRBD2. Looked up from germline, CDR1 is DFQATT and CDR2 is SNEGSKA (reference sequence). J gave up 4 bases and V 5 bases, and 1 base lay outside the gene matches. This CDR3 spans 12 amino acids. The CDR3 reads CSAQREYNEQFF. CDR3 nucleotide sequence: TGCAGTGCTCAGCGGGAGTACAATGAGCAGTTCTTC.

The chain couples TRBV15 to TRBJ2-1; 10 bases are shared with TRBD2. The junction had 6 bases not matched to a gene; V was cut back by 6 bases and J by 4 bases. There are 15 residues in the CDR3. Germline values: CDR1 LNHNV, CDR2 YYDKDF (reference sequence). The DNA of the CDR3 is TGTGCCACCAGGACTCTAGCGGGAGAGTACAATGAGCAGTTCTTC. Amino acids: CATRTLAGEYNEQFF. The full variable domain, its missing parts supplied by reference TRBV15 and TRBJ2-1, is DAMVIQNPRYQVTQFGKPVTLSCSQTLNHNVMYWYQQKSSQAPKLLFHYYDKDFNNEADTPDNFQSRRPNTSFCFLDIRSPGLGDTAMYLCATRTLAGEYNEQFFGPGTRLTVL.

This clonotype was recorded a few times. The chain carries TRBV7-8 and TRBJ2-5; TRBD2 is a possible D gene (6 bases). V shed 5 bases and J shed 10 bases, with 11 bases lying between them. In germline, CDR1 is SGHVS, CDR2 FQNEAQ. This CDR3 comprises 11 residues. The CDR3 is CASSLPGVQYF. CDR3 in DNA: TGTGCCAGCAGCCTACCGGGAGTCCAGTACTTC.